The sequence of this T cell receptor (beta chain) was determined in a study of low-dose radiotherapy and immunotherapy resistance in tumors. Across the whole study: Every two weeks patients got nivolumab 240 mg flat dose, plus ipilimumab 1 mg/kg every six weeks, intravenously.

The V and J ends lost 8 bases and 2 bases, in that order; junction bases with no gene match: 8. The CDR3 runs to 15 residues. CDR1 is SQVTM and CDR2 is ANQGSEA in the germline V gene. As to time point: before trial treatment. Donors were given nivolumab, ipilimumab, aspirin, low-dose cyclophosphamide and low-dose radiotherapy. This clonotype has a count of ten or more. First-strand cDNA used TRAV- and TRBV-specific primers, covering alpha and beta chains. TCRs were put through roughly 20 PCR cycles of amplification with Phusion. A constant-region primer and the V-primer adapter served as the primer pair. In vitro transcription served to amplify the mRNA that had been isolated. In TCRdb, the reads were re-called with MiXCR into one record per CDR3 protein. The sample carries tens of thousands of distinct CDR3 sequences, roughly 30% recorded once.

V gene TRBV29-1 combines with J gene TRBJ2-5; 13 bases agree with TRBD2. This clonotype was obtained from a female donor with ovarian cancer. Sequencing used PBMCs, obtained before treatment. The CDR3 here is CSLRTSGGLQETQYF. CDR3 in DNA: TGCAGCTTGAGGACTAGCGGGGGATTACAAGAGACCCAGTACTTC.